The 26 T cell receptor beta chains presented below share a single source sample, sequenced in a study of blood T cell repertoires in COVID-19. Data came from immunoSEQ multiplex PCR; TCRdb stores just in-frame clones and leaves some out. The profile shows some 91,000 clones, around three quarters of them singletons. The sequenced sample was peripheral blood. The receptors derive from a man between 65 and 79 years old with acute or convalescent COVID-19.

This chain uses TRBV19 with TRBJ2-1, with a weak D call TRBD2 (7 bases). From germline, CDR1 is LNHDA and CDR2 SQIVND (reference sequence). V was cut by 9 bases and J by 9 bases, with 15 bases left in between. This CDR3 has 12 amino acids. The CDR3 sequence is CASDTGGSEQFF. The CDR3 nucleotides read TGTGCCAGCGATACGGGGGGCAGTGAGCAGTTCTTC.

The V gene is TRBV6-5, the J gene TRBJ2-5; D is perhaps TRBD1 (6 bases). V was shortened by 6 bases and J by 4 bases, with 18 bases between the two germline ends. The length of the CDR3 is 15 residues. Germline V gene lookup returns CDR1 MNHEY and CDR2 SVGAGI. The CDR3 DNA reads TGTGCCAGCAGCATACAGGGTCTCGGCAGAGAGACCCAGTACTTC. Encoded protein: CASSIQGLGRETQYF.

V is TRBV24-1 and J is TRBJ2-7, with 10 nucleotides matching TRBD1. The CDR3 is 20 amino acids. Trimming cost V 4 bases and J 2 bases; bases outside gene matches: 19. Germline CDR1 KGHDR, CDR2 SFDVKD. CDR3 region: CATSDRLRDRGPPLPYEQYF. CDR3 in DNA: TGTGCCACCAGTGACCGCCTCCGGGACAGGGGTCCCCCTCTTCCCTACGAGCAGTACTTC.

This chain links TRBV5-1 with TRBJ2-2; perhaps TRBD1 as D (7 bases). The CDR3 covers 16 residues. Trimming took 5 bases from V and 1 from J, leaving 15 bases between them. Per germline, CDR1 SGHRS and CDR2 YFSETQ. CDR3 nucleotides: TGCGCCAGCAGTTCTGGTCAGGGGGGGAACACCGGGGAGCTGTTTTTT. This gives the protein CASSSGQGGNTGELFF.

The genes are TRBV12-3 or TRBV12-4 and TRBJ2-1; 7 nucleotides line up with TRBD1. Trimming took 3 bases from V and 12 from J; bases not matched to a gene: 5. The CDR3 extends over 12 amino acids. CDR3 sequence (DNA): TGTGCCAGCAGTTTGACAGGGCTAATGCAGTTCTTC. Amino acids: CASSLTGLMQFF.

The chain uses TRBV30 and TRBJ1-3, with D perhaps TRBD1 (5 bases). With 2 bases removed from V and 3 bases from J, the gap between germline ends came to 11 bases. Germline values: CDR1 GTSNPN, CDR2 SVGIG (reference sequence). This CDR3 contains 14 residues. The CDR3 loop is CAWSTAGIGNTIYF. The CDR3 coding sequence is TGTGCCTGGAGTACGGCAGGGATTGGAAACACCATATATTTT. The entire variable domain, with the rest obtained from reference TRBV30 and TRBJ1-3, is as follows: SQTIHQWPATLVQPVGSPLSLECTVEGTSNPNLYWYRQAAGRGLQLLFYSVGIGQISSEVPQNLSASRPQDRQFILSSKKLLLSDSGFYLCAWSTAGIGNTIYFGEGSWLTVV.

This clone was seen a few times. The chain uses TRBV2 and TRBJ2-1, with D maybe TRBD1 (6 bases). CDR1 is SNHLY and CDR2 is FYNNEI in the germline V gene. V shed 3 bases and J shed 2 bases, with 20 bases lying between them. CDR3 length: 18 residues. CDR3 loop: CASSETDFRGFAYNEQFF. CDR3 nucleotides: TGTGCCAGCAGTGAGACTGATTTCAGGGGTTTCGCCTACAATGAGCAGTTCTTC.

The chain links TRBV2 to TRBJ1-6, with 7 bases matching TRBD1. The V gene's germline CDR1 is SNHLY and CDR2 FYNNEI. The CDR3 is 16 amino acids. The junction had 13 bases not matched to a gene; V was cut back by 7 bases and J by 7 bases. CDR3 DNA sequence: TGTGCCAGCACTACAGACAGGGCGCTAACCAATTCACCCCTCCACTTT. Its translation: CASTTDRALTNSPLHF.

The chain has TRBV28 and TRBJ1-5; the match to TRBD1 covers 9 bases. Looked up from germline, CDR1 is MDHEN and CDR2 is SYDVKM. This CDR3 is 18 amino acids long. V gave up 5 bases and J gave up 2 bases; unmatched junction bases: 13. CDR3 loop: CASSTRTGAEGGNQPQHF. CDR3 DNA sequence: TGTGCCAGCAGTACGCGGACAGGGGCAGAGGGTGGCAATCAGCCCCAGCATTTT.

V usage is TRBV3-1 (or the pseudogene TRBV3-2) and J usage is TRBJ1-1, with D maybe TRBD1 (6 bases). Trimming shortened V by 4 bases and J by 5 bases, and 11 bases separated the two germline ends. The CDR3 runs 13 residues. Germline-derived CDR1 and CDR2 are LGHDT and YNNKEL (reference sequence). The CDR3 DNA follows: TGTGCCAGCAGCCGCACAGGGAAAACTGAAGCTTTCTTT. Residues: CASSRTGKTEAFF.

In nucleotides, the CDR3 is TGCAGCGTGGGGGGAATGGACATCACTGAAGCTTTCTTT. Translating gives CSVGGMDITEAFF. This chain joins TRBV29-1 and TRBJ1-1; maybe TRBD1 (5 bases). The CDR3 is 13 residues long. Germline V gene lookup returns CDR1 SQVTM and CDR2 ANQGSEA. Between the trimmed V and J ends, which lost 6 bases and 4 bases, there was a span of 15 bases. Looking up the rest from reference TRBV29-1 and TRBJ1-1 gives the full variable domain: SAVISQKPSRDICQRGTSLTIQCQVDSQVTMMFWYRQQPGQSLTLIATANQGSEATYESGFVIDKFPISRPNLTFSTLTVSNMSPEDSSIYLCSVGGMDITEAFFGQGTRLTVV.

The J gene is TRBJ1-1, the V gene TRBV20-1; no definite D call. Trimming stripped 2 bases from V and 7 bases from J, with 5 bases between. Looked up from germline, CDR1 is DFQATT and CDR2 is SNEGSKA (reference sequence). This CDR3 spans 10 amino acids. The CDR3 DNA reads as TGCAGTGCTAGACATAGTGAAGCTTTCTTT. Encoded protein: CSARHSEAFF.

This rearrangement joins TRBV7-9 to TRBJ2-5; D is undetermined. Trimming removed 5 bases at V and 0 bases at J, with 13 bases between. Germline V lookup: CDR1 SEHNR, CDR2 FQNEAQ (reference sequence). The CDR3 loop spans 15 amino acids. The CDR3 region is CASSIHRVHQETQYF. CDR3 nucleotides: TGTGCCAGCAGCATTCATCGGGTACACCAAGAGACCCAGTACTTC.

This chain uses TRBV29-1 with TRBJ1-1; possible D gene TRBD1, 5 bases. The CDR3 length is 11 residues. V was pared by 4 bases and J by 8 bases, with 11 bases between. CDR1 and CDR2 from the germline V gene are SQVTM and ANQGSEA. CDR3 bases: TGCAGCGTTGGACAGACCTTAGAAGCTTTCTTT. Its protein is CSVGQTLEAFF.

CDR3 in DNA: TGTGCCAGCAGCCTCTTAGAGGGCCCAGATACGCAGTATTTT. Protein product: CASSLLEGPDTQYF. The chain recombines TRBV7-3 with TRBJ2-3, with a tentative D call TRBD2 (5 bases). V shed 5 bases and J shed 4 bases, with 13 bases lying between them. The germline CDR1 and CDR2 sequences are SGHTA and FQGTGA. The CDR3 sequence is 14 residues long.

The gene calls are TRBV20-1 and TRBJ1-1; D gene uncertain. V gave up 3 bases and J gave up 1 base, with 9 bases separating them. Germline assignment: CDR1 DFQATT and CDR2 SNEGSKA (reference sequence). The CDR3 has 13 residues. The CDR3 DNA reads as TGCAGTGCTAGTCCGACGGGGAACACTGAAGCTTTCTTT. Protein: CSASPTGNTEAFF.

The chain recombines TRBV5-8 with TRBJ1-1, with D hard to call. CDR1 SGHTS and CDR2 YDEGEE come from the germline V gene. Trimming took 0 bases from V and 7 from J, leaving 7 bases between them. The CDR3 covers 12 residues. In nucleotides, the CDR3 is TGTGCCAGCAGCTTGGATGTTATTGAAGCTTTCTTT. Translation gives CASSLDVIEAFF.

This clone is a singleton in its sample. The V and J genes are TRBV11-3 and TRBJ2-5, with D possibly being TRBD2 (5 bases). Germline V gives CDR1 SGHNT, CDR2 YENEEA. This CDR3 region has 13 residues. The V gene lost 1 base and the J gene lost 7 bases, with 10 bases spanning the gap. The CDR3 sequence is CASSLGGEGTQYF. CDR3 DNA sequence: TGTGCCAGCAGCTTAGGGGGTGAGGGGACCCAGTACTTC.

DNA of the CDR3: TGTGCCAGCAGCGGACAGATCTCTGGAAACACCATATATTTT. Translated, it gives CASSGQISGNTIYF. This sequence joins TRBV28 and TRBJ1-3; possible D gene TRBD1, 6 bases. Trimming stripped 6 bases from V and 0 bases from J, with 9 bases between. The CDR3 is 14 amino acids. Germline V gene sequence: CDR1 MDHEN, CDR2 SYDVKM.

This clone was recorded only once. CDR3 in DNA: TGTGCCAGCAGTGAGACGACGGGGGGCACCTACGAGCAGTACGTC. This sequence encodes CASSETTGGTYEQYV. This chain joins TRBV2 and TRBJ2-7; D may be TRBD2 (7 bases). The CDR3 length is 15 residues. The V end lost 3 bases, the J end lost 2 bases, and 14 bases lay between the germline ends. The germline gives CDR1 SNHLY, CDR2 FYNNEI.

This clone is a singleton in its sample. The CDR3 DNA sequence: TGTGCCAGTCATAAAAGGGGGTACAATGAGCAGTTCTTC. This gives the protein CASHKRGYNEQFF. The chain joins TRBV2 to TRBJ2-1; weak D call: TRBD1 (6 bases). This CDR3 is 13 amino acids long. CDR1 and CDR2 (germline): SNHLY, FYNNEI. V gave up 9 bases and J gave up 4 bases, with 13 bases separating them.

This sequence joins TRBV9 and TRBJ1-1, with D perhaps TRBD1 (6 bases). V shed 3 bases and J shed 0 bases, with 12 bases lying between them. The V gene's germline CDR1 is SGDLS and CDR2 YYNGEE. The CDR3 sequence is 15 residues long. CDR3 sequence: CASSARDTLNTEAFF. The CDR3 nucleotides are TGTGCCAGCAGCGCCCGGGACACCCTGAACACTGAAGCTTTCTTT.

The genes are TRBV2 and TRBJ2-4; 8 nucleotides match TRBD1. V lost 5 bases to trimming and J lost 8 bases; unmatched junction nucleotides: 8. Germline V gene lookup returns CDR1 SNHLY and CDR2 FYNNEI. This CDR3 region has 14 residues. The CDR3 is CASSQDRVHYIQYF. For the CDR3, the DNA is TGTGCCAGCAGTCAGGACAGGGTTCATTACATTCAGTACTTC.

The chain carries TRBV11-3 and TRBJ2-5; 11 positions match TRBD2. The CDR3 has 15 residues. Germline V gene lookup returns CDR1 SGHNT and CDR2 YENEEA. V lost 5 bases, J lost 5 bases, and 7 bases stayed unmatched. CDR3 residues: CASSQGLAALETQYF. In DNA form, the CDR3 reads TGTGCCAGCAGCCAGGGACTAGCGGCTTTGGAGACCCAGTACTTC.

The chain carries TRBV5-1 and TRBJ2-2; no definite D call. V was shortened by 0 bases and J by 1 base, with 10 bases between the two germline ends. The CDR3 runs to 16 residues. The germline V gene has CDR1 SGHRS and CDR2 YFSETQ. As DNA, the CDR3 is TGCGCCAGCAGCTTGGAGGCAGGTCTGAACACCGGGGAGCTGTTTTTT. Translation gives CASSLEAGLNTGELFF.

CDR3 amino acids: CAIAEANYGYTF. CDR3 DNA: TGTGCCATCGCAGAAGCTAACTATGGCTACACCTTC. This chain links TRBV15 with TRBJ1-2; no clear D. V lost 10 bases to trimming and J lost 0 bases, with 9 bases between them. The CDR3 totals 12 residues. Germline V gene sequence: CDR1 LNHNV, CDR2 YYDKDF (reference sequence).